The 14 T cell receptor beta chains in this list originate from one sample, sequenced in a study of T-cell reconstitution after alpha-beta-depleted transplantation in children. Unique molecular identifiers were incorporated during preparation of the TCRbeta library. TCRdb redid the calling of the PCR reads with MiXCR, one entry per CDR3 protein. The table shows hundreds of thousands of distinct CDR3 sequences, with roughly 33% occurring only once. The sample here was PBMCs from the stem cell graft donor, taken from the stem cell graft. The source of these receptors is a human donor who donated a stem cell graft to a child with aplastic anemia.

The V gene is TRBV18, the J gene TRBJ2-1; no definite D call. V gave up 3 bases and J gave up 4 bases, with 19 bases separating them. Germline CDR1 reads KGHSH; CDR2 reads LQKENI. This CDR3 has 17 residues. CDR3 sequence: CASSPEPSGWIYNEQFF. CDR3 bases: TGTGCCAGCTCACCCGAACCGTCCGGTTGGATTTACAATGAGCAGTTCTTC.

This clonotype was seen a handful of times. The rearrangement links TRBV19 to TRBJ2-5; 11 bases map to TRBD2. The CDR3 contains 16 residues. V lost 4 bases and J lost 4; bases outside the gene matches: 8. Germline loops: CDR1 LNHDA, CDR2 SQIVND (reference sequence). In nucleotides, the CDR3 is TGTGCCAGTAGTAACCGACTAGCGGGAATGGGAGAGACCCAGTACTTC. Protein: CASSNRLAGMGETQYF.

The rearrangement uses TRBV12-3 or TRBV12-4 and TRBJ1-1; tentatively, D is TRBD1 (5 bases). This CDR3 is built from 14 residues. Trimming took off 1 base at V and 4 bases at J, with 10 bases between the two ends. DNA for the CDR3: TGTGCCAGCAGTTTAGTATCGGGGGTCACTGAAGCTTTCTTT. This sequence encodes CASSLVSGVTEAFF.

This chain uses TRBV27 with TRBJ1-4, with no clear D. Germline CDR1 is MNHEY and CDR2 is SMNVEV (reference sequence). CDR3 length: 14 residues. V dropped 1 base and J dropped 5 bases, with 8 bases sitting between them. CDR3 nucleotides: TGTGCCAGCAGTTTATTCGGCGCAAATGAAAAACTGTTTTTT. As protein: CASSLFGANEKLFF.

V and J are TRBV4-3 and TRBJ2-1; D call uncertain. The V and J ends lost 0 bases and 2 bases respectively, with 11 bases between them. From germline, CDR1 is LGHNA and CDR2 YSLEER. This CDR3 has 16 residues. In DNA, the CDR3 is TGCGCCAGCAGCCAAGAAGTGATATCCACCTACAATGAGCAGTTCTTC. Residues: CASSQEVISTYNEQFF.

The chain employs TRBV15 and TRBJ2-1; 10 bases agree with TRBD2. Looked up from germline, CDR1 is LNHNV and CDR2 is YYDKDF (reference sequence). After removal of 1 base from V and 2 bases from J, the junction contained 5 bases not matched to a gene. The CDR3 loop spans 17 amino acids. This CDR3 is CATSRGLAGGAYNEQFF. The DNA of the CDR3 is TGTGCCACCAGCAGAGGACTAGCGGGTGGTGCCTACAATGAGCAGTTCTTC.

The rearrangement joins TRBV27 to TRBJ2-1; tentatively, D is TRBD2 (6 bases). The germline V gene has CDR1 MNHEY and CDR2 SMNVEV (reference sequence). V dropped 3 bases and J dropped 6 bases, with 15 bases sitting between them. The CDR3 length is 15 residues. For the CDR3, the DNA is TGTGCCAGCAGTTTCGGTAGCGGAGGGCCCAATGAGCAGTTCTTC. Translating gives CASSFGSGGPNEQFF.

This clonotype was seen a handful of times. This chain joins TRBV6-2 or TRBV6-3 and TRBJ2-5, with D unresolved. Between the trimmed V and J ends, which lost 6 bases and 5 bases, there was a span of 13 bases. The germline CDR1 and CDR2 sequences are MNHEY and SVGEGT. The CDR3 extends over 13 amino acids. The CDR3 protein is CASRARAFETQYF. CDR3 in DNA: TGTGCCAGCAGGGCCCGGGCTTTCGAGACCCAGTACTTC.

The rearrangement uses TRBV12-3 or TRBV12-4 and TRBJ1-1; D unresolved. The CDR3 loop spans 17 amino acids. Trimming shortened V by 1 base and J by 2 bases, and 17 bases separated the two germline ends. This CDR3 is CASSLVVVQGINTEAFF. For the CDR3, the DNA is TGTGCCAGCAGTTTAGTCGTGGTTCAAGGGATTAACACTGAAGCTTTCTTT.

The rearrangement joins TRBV12-3 or TRBV12-4 to TRBJ2-2; D unresolved. The length of the CDR3 is 14 residues. V gave up 2 bases and J gave up 4 bases, with 8 bases separating them. This CDR3 is CASSLLSVTGELFF. For the CDR3, the DNA is TGTGCCAGCAGTTTATTGTCGGTCACCGGGGAGCTGTTTTTT.

This chain uses TRBV6-5 with TRBJ1-5; tentative D call: TRBD1 (5 bases). CDR1 is MNHEY, CDR2 SVGAGI, per germline. CDR3 length: 18 amino acids. The V gene lost 0 bases and the J gene lost 2 bases, with 17 bases spanning the gap. CDR3 amino acids: CASSYSMRGRGGNQPQHF. CDR3 nucleotide sequence: TGTGCCAGCAGTTACTCGATGAGGGGACGGGGCGGCAATCAGCCCCAGCATTTT.

The chain has TRBV11-3 and TRBJ2-1; 10 bases line up with TRBD2. The V and J ends lost 8 bases and 2 bases, in that order; junction bases with no gene match: 3. Germline V lookup: CDR1 SGHNT, CDR2 YENEEA. This CDR3 has 14 amino acids. The CDR3 protein is CASRTSGAYNEQFF. For the CDR3, the DNA is TGTGCCAGCCGGACTAGCGGAGCCTACAATGAGCAGTTCTTC. The full variable domain, in which reference TRBV11-3 and TRBJ2-1 provide the parts outside the CDR3, is EAGVVQSPRYKIIEKKQPVAFWCNPISGHNTLYWYLQNLGQGPELLIRYENEEAVDDSQLPKDRFSAERLKGVDSTLKIQPAELGDSAVYLCASRTSGAYNEQFFGPGTRLTVL.

This chain links TRBV27 with TRBJ2-1; tentatively, D is TRBD2 (5 bases). V lost 8 bases, J lost 12 bases, and 23 bases lay in between. The CDR3 spans 14 residues. Germline V gene lookup returns CDR1 MNHEY and CDR2 SMNVEV (reference sequence). Written as DNA, the CDR3 is TGTGCCAGCCGTGCGGGTTCTGTGGAATTGGGGCAGTTCTTC. Its protein product is CASRAGSVELGQFF.

CDR3 residues: CASSKQGSHLTNTGELFF. CDR3 nucleotide sequence: TGTGCCAGCAGCAAACAGGGGTCCCACTTAACGAACACCGGGGAGCTGTTTTTT. The chain joins TRBV7-3 to TRBJ2-2; 7 bases align to TRBD1. Trimming removed 5 bases from V and 0 bases from J; junction bases left unmatched: 12. The CDR3 is 18 residues long. Germline V CDR1 and CDR2: SGHTA, FQGTGA.